A single sample gave rise to the 25 T cell receptor beta chains below, sequenced in a study of blood T cell repertoires in COVID-19. Here immunoSEQ multiplex PCR was the method, and the copy in TCRdb shows in-frame clones only, minus some. The sample includes about 60,000 clones, 75% to 90% seen only once; the top ten take about 10%. The specimen was peripheral blood. Receptors originate from a man aged 30-40 years with COVID-19, enrolled during active disease.

The table lists this clone with many counts. At the DNA level, this CDR3 is encoded by other sequences in the same sample as well. The rearrangement links TRBV3-1 (or the pseudogene TRBV3-2) to TRBJ2-7; no definite D call. This CDR3 region has 15 residues. The V end lost 0 bases, the J end lost 1 base, and 10 bases lay between the germline ends. CDR1 is LGHDT and CDR2 is YNNKEL in the germline V gene (reference sequence). The CDR3 region has the DNA TGTGCCAGCAGCCAAGATCGGAGAAGTTCCTACGAGCAGTACTTC. This encodes CASSQDRRSSYEQYF.

The rearrangement uses TRBV2 and TRBJ2-2, with 7 bases identical to TRBD1. The CDR3 covers 16 residues. After removal of 6 bases from V and 0 bases from J, the junction contained 7 bases not matched to a gene. The germline gives CDR1 SNHLY, CDR2 FYNNEI. The CDR3 nucleotides are TGTGCCAGCAGGCAGGGGGTACTTACGAACACCGGGGAGCTGTTTTTT. Translated, it gives CASRQGVLTNTGELFF.

Concerning this clone itself: The same CDR3 is also encoded by other DNA sequences in this sample. The rearrangement links TRBV19 to TRBJ1-2; D is possibly TRBD1 (5 bases). Germline loops: CDR1 LNHDA, CDR2 SQIVND (reference sequence). V gave up 1 base and J gave up 8 bases, with 11 bases separating them. CDR3 size: 13 residues. The CDR3 DNA follows: TGTGCCAGTAGTATAGGAGCCGGGGGGGGCTACACCTTC. It codes for CASSIGAGGGYTF.

The V gene is TRBV28, the J gene TRBJ1-4, with a possible D match to TRBD1 (5 bases). V lost 5 bases and J 7 bases, leaving 17 bases between the germline ends. The germline V gene encodes CDR1 MDHEN and CDR2 SYDVKM. The CDR3 has 15 residues. For the CDR3, the DNA is TGTGCCAGCAGTCCCCCGTGGACATTTCGTGAAAAACTGTTTTTT. It yields the protein CASSPPWTFREKLFF.

The chain couples TRBV6-4 to TRBJ2-5, with 11 bases aligning to TRBD1. V lost 2 bases to trimming and J lost 1 base; unmatched junction nucleotides: 0. CDR1 and CDR2 (germline): MRHNA, SNTAGT. The CDR3 runs 15 residues. The CDR3 bases are TGTGCCAGCAGTGACGGGACAGGGGGCCAAGAGACCCAGTACTTC. It codes for CASSDGTGGQETQYF.

The genes are TRBV4-2 and TRBJ1-2; no definite D call. Deletions cut 0 bases from V and 0 bases from J, with 5 bases between. Per germline, CDR1 LGHNA and CDR2 YNFKEQ. The CDR3 has 14 amino acids. The CDR3 nucleotides read TGTGCCAGCAGCCAAGACCCATCTAACTATGGCTACACCTTC. Translation: CASSQDPSNYGYTF.

The chain is built from TRBV6-2 or TRBV6-3 and TRBJ2-1, with 13 bases fitting TRBD2. In germline, CDR1 is MNHEY, CDR2 SVGEGT. Losses at the gene ends were 6 bases for V and 8 bases for J; bases not matched to a gene: 7. The CDR3 has 15 amino acids. CDR3 coding DNA: TGTGCCAGCAGCTTGGGACTAGCGGGAAGCGATGAGCAGTTCTTC. It translates to CASSLGLAGSDEQFF.

The V and J genes are TRBV11-2 and TRBJ2-1, with 11 positions matching TRBD2. The CDR3 totals 12 residues. The trim removed 5 bases at V and 16 bases at J, leaving 7 bases unmatched. Germline values: CDR1 SGHAT, CDR2 FQNNGV. The CDR3 is CASSTSLAGVFF. CDR3 coding DNA: TGTGCCAGCAGCACCTCACTAGCGGGAGTATTCTTC. Drawing the rest from reference TRBV11-2 and TRBJ2-1, the complete variable domain is EAGVAQSPRYKIIEKRQSVAFWCNPISGHATLYWYQQILGQGPKLLIQFQNNGVVDDSQLPKDRFSAERLKGVDSTLKIQPAKLEDSAVYLCASSTSLAGVFFGPGTRLTVL.

V is TRBV6-5 and J is TRBJ1-2; 8 positions match TRBD1. The V and J ends lost 6 bases and 6 bases, in that order; junction bases with no gene match: 9. Germline V gene data show CDR1 as MNHEY and CDR2 as SVGAGI. This CDR3 region has 14 residues. In DNA, the CDR3 is TGTGCCAGCAGGAGGGGACAGGCGATAGATGGCTACACCTTC. Translating it yields CASRRGQAIDGYTF.

The chain couples TRBV18 to TRBJ1-2; 7 bases fit TRBD1. Germline CDR1 and CDR2: KGHSH and LQKENI. CDR3 length: 13 amino acids. V was clipped by 6 bases and J by 7 bases; unmatched bases: 8. The CDR3 region is CASSSDRKFGYTF. The CDR3 coding sequence is TGTGCCAGCTCTTCGGACAGGAAATTTGGCTACACCTTC.

The chain carries TRBV14 and TRBJ2-1; TRBD2 is a possible D gene (5 bases). CDR3 length equals 16 residues. Per germline, CDR1 SGHDN and CDR2 FVKESK. Trimming shortened V by 3 bases and J by 9 bases, and 21 bases separated the two germline ends. The DNA for the CDR3 is TGTGCCAGCAGCCACGGCTCACTAGGGTCCCTCGGTGAGCAGTTCTTC. Translated: CASSHGSLGSLGEQFF.

A single count supports this clone. The chain carries TRBV28 and TRBJ1-1; 7 nucleotides agree with TRBD1. Germline CDR1 MDHEN, CDR2 SYDVKM. There are 14 residues in the CDR3. The V and J ends lost 6 bases and 4 bases, in that order; junction bases with no gene match: 8. The CDR3 loop is CASSIQGLGTEAFF. CDR3 coding DNA: TGTGCCAGCAGCATACAGGGGTTGGGCACTGAAGCTTTCTTT.

The CDR3 sequence: CASSSGFRETQYF. The CDR3 coding sequence is TGTGCCAGCAGCTCAGGGTTTCGCGAGACCCAGTACTTC. This chain joins TRBV7-8 and TRBJ2-5; maybe TRBD1 (5 bases). There are 13 residues in the CDR3. V was pared by 4 bases and J by 5 bases, with 11 bases between. The germline gives CDR1 SGHVS, CDR2 FQNEAQ. The whole variable domain, filled in from reference TRBV7-8 and TRBJ2-5, reads GAGVSQSPRYKVAKRGQDVALRCDPISGHVSLFWYQQALGQGPEFLTYFQNEAQLDKSGLPSDRFFAERPEGSVSTLKIQRTQQEDSAVYLCASSSGFRETQYFGPGTRLLVL.

The chain uses TRBV9 and TRBJ1-2; TRBD1 matches at 7 bases. Germline V gives CDR1 SGDLS, CDR2 YYNGEE. Trimming cost V 0 bases and J 4 bases; bases outside gene matches: 6. This CDR3 comprises 15 residues. The CDR3 DNA is TGTGCCAGCAGCGTAGACCCGGGACAGCCCTATGGCTACACCTTC. It is translated as CASSVDPGQPYGYTF.

This rearrangement joins TRBV9 to TRBJ2-3; a possible D gene is TRBD1 (6 bases). Germline CDR1 and CDR2: SGDLS and YYNGEE. V gave up 2 bases and J gave up 3 bases, with 13 bases separating them. This CDR3 spans 15 amino acids. The CDR3 here is CASSVLKQGTDTQYF. The CDR3 bases are TGTGCCAGCAGCGTCCTGAAACAGGGAACAGATACGCAGTATTTT.

This clone appeared once. The V call is TRBV5-1, the J call TRBJ2-3; possibly TRBD1 for D (5 bases). This CDR3 has 14 amino acids. Germline V gives CDR1 SGHRS, CDR2 YFSETQ. Trimming stripped 4 bases from V and 2 bases from J, with 11 bases between. CDR3 residues: CASSTTDHTDTQYF. CDR3 coding DNA: TGCGCCAGCAGCACGACAGACCACACAGATACGCAGTATTTT.

The rearrangement joins TRBV5-4 to TRBJ2-1; 10 bases line up with TRBD2. This CDR3 has 14 residues. From germline, CDR1 is SGHNT and CDR2 YYREEE (reference sequence). Trimming at V came to 5 bases and at J to 1 base, leaving 0 bases not matched to a gene. The CDR3 bases are TGTGCCAGCAGACTAGCGGGATCCTACAATGAGCAGTTCTTC. This codes for CASRLAGSYNEQFF.

The chain recombines TRBV28 with TRBJ2-5; 9 positions match TRBD1. V trimming: 7 bases; J trimming: 2 bases; junction bases outside the gene matches: 8. CDR3 length: 15 amino acids. Per the germline V gene, CDR1 is MDHEN and CDR2 is SYDVKM. The CDR3 coding sequence is TGTGCCAGCAAGAGACCGACAGGGGGGCAAGAGACCCAGTACTTC. Its translation is CASKRPTGGQETQYF.

The chain links TRBV4-3 to TRBJ2-7; 7 nucleotides match TRBD1. J gave up 5 bases and V 6 bases, and 7 bases lay outside the gene matches. The CDR3 runs to 13 residues. CDR1 is LGHNA and CDR2 is YSLEER in the germline V gene. The CDR3 sequence: CASSHLQGNEQYF. CDR3 coding DNA: TGCGCCAGCAGTCATTTACAGGGGAACGAGCAGTACTTC.

In DNA, the CDR3 is TGTGCCAGCAGCGGACAGGGTAATTCACCCCTCCACTTT. It encodes CASSGQGNSPLHF. This chain joins TRBV12-3 or TRBV12-4 and TRBJ1-6; 8 bases are a match to TRBD1. The CDR3 has 13 residues. The trim removed 6 bases at V and 6 bases at J, leaving 1 base unmatched.

The sample holds a few counts of this clone. This sequence joins TRBV6-4 and TRBJ2-1, with 8 bases that match TRBD2. Germline assignment: CDR1 MRHNA and CDR2 SNTAGT. This CDR3 contains 14 residues. Unmatched junction bases numbered 7, after V lost 4 bases and J lost 8 bases. The CDR3 bases are TGTGCCAGCAGTGTAGGTCAAGCGGGGGATGAGCAGTTCTTC. It encodes CASSVGQAGDEQFF.

This chain connects TRBV11-2 to TRBJ2-7; 13 bases are shared with TRBD2. With V trimmed by 5 bases and J by 6 bases, 10 bases remained unmatched. CDR3 length: 16 amino acids. Looked up from germline, CDR1 is SGHAT and CDR2 is FQNNGV. The CDR3 region has the DNA TGTGCCAGCAGCCCACCGCGCCGGACTAGCGGGAGCGAGCAGTACTTC. Its translation: CASSPPRRTSGSEQYF.

The rearrangement joins TRBV4-3 to TRBJ2-1; TRBD2 agrees at 11 bases. V dropped 0 bases and J dropped 0; count of bases not matched to a gene: 7. Germline CDR1 LGHNA, CDR2 YSLEER. There are 19 residues in the CDR3. CDR3 amino acids: CASSQDTSGSGVSYNEQFF. CDR3 nucleotide sequence: TGCGCCAGCAGCCAAGATACTAGCGGGAGTGGGGTCTCCTACAATGAGCAGTTCTTC.

This clone was counted at least ten times. The chain uses TRBV11-2 and TRBJ1-1, with a tentative D call TRBD1 (5 bases). CDR3 size: 18 residues. The germline V gene encodes CDR1 SGHAT and CDR2 FQNNGV. Trimming pared 0 bases from V and 1 base from J, leaving 18 bases between. As DNA, the CDR3 is TGTGCCAGCAGCTTAGATAATAAGTTCTTAGGGGCGAACACTGAAGCTTTCTTT. This encodes CASSLDNKFLGANTEAFF.

This chain links TRBV10-3 with TRBJ2-7; 7 positions agree with TRBD1. The trim removed 8 bases at V and 5 bases at J, leaving 9 bases unmatched. The CDR3 consists of 13 residues. In germline, CDR1 is ENHRY, CDR2 SYGVKD. As DNA, the CDR3 is TGTGCCATCCTACCGGGACAGAGCGACGAGCAGTACTTC. It yields the protein CAILPGQSDEQYF.